Listed here are 26 T cell receptor beta chains from one sample, sequenced in a study of early T cells in non-severe SARS-CoV-2 infection. In TCRdb, the 5' RACE reads were re-called with MiXCR into one record per CDR3 protein. This sample has tens of thousands of distinct CDR3 sequences; 15% to 20% occur once, and the top ten carry approximately 5.1%. Sample: whole blood, taken at baseline. Receptor source: an adult who was a healthcare worker with PCR-confirmed SARS-CoV-2 infection or an uninfected control (not recorded which).

The table lists this clonotype with a few counts. This rearrangement joins TRBV2 to TRBJ1-2, with no clear D. The CDR3 runs 14 residues. Looked up from germline, CDR1 is SNHLY and CDR2 is FYNNEI. V was trimmed by 4 bases and J by 8 bases, leaving 17 bases between them. The CDR3 spells CASSGPSPTAGYTF. The CDR3 bases are TGTGCCAGCAGTGGTCCCTCTCCGACTGCAGGCTACACCTTC.

This clonotype was counted ten times or more. The chain combines TRBV21-1 with TRBJ2-3. TRBV21-1 is designated a pseudogene. This CDR3 has 11 residues. The CDR3 spells CASTRLSFNYF. The CDR3 coding sequence is TGTGCCAGCACACGGTTGAGTTTTAATTATTTT.

This clonotype was seen only a few times. The genes are TRBV29-1 and TRBJ2-3; 12 bases fit TRBD2. Trimming took 8 bases from V and 4 from J; bases not matched to a gene: 4. The CDR3 is 13 amino acids. Germline-derived CDR1 and CDR2 are SQVTM and ANQGSEA. In DNA form, the CDR3 reads TGCAGCCTTCGACTAGCGGGGGCAGATACGCAGTATTTT. Translation: CSLRLAGADTQYF.

The table lists this clonotype with many counts. The genes are TRBV5-6 and TRBJ2-1; D unresolved. The germline CDR1 and CDR2 sequences are SGHDT and YYEEEE. V was shortened by 1 base and J by 6 bases, with 8 bases between the two germline ends. The CDR3 totals 13 residues. The CDR3 DNA reads as TGTGCCAGCAGCTTGATAGATTCCAATGAGCAGTTCTTC. The encoded protein is CASSLIDSNEQFF. Looking up the rest from reference TRBV5-6 and TRBJ2-1 gives the full variable domain: DAGVTQSPTHLIKTRGQQVTLRCSPKSGHDTVSWYQQALGQGPQFIFQYYEEEERQRGNFPDRFSGHQFPNYSSELNVNALLLGDSALYLCASSLIDSNEQFFGPGTRLTVL.

The sample holds many counts of this clonotype. This rearrangement joins TRBV6-2 or TRBV6-3 to TRBJ2-7; 7 bases are a match to TRBD2. The CDR3 contains 12 residues. Trimming removed 6 bases from V and 4 bases from J; junction bases left unmatched: 3. CDR1 MNHEY and CDR2 SVGEGT come from the germline V gene. In DNA form, the CDR3 reads TGTGCCAGCAGCTTGCGGGAGTACGAGCAGTACTTC. It translates to CASSLREYEQYF.

This clonotype was detected a few times. The V gene is TRBV29-1, the J gene TRBJ2-7, with 7 bases that match TRBD2. Germline loops: CDR1 SQVTM, CDR2 ANQGSEA. The CDR3 is 12 amino acids. J gave up 5 bases and V 4 bases, and 5 bases lay outside the gene matches. CDR3 DNA sequence: TGCAGCGTTGCAGGCGGGAGCAACGAGCAGTACTTC. It yields the protein CSVAGGSNEQYF.

The chain couples TRBV20-1 to TRBJ2-7; the match to TRBD2 covers 12 bases. The CDR3 is 15 amino acids. CDR1 is DFQATT and CDR2 is SNEGSKA in the germline V gene (reference sequence). V was clipped by 1 base and J by 2 bases; unmatched bases: 3. CDR3: CSARGTSGDTYEQYF. DNA of the CDR3: TGCAGTGCTAGAGGGACTAGCGGGGATACCTACGAGCAGTACTTC.

This clonotype was seen more than once but under ten times. The rearrangement links TRBV5-4 to TRBJ2-1; TRBD2 matches 10 bases. CDR1 and CDR2 from the germline V gene are SGHNT and YYREEE (reference sequence). This CDR3 region has 14 residues. V trimming: 5 bases; J trimming: 10 bases; junction bases outside the gene matches: 9. CDR3 sequence: CASRPSGSIREQFF. The CDR3 DNA reads TGTGCCAGCAGACCTAGCGGGAGTATCAGGGAGCAGTTCTTC.

The chain recombines TRBV20-1 with TRBJ2-2, with a possible D match to TRBD1 (5 bases). Germline assignment: CDR1 DFQATT and CDR2 SNEGSKA (reference sequence). The CDR3 is 13 residues long. Trimming shortened V by 3 bases and J by 5 bases, and 10 bases separated the two germline ends. CDR3 sequence (DNA): TGCAGTGCTAGGCTCCCAGGGACCGGGGAGCTGTTTTTT. It encodes CSARLPGTGELFF.

The chain employs TRBV20-1 and TRBJ1-2; D uncertain. Trimming removed 2 bases at V and 6 bases at J, with 16 bases between. This CDR3 is built from 14 residues. CDR1 and CDR2 (germline): DFQATT, SNEGSKA (reference sequence). DNA of the CDR3: TGCAGTGCTAGATCGAGGACTGGTCCCAATGGCTACACCTTC. Protein product: CSARSRTGPNGYTF.

The rearrangement links TRBV11-2 to TRBJ2-3; 7 nucleotides agree with TRBD2. The CDR3 runs 16 residues. Per germline, CDR1 SGHAT and CDR2 FQNNGV. The trim removed 6 bases at V and 4 bases at J, leaving 13 bases unmatched. The CDR3 bases are TGTGCCAGCAGGGAAACTGGCGGGAGTTTTCCAGATACGCAGTATTTT. Residues: CASRETGGSFPDTQYF.

This clonotype was observed many times. The chain combines TRBV20-1 with TRBJ1-2; TRBD1 aligns across 10 bases. This CDR3 is built from 18 residues. V gave up 2 bases and J gave up 1 base; unmatched junction bases: 13. Germline CDR1 reads DFQATT; CDR2 reads SNEGSKA (reference sequence). CDR3: CSARTRPGQGWINYGYTF. CDR3 nucleotide sequence: TGCAGTGCTAGAACCAGACCGGGACAGGGGTGGATTAACTATGGCTACACCTTC.

DNA of the CDR3: TGTGCCAGTAGTAGATCCCGAGGAGCGGGGGAGCAGTACTTC. Translated: CASSRSRGAGEQYF. This chain connects TRBV19 to TRBJ2-7; 7 bases fit TRBD2. The V gene's germline CDR1 is LNHDA and CDR2 SQIVND (reference sequence). V lost 4 bases to trimming and J lost 7 bases; unmatched junction nucleotides: 10. CDR3 length: 14 residues.

This chain links TRBV28 with TRBJ2-1; TRBD2 matches at 10 bases. The CDR3 sequence is 12 residues long. The germline gives CDR1 MDHEN, CDR2 SYDVKM. Losses at the gene ends were 7 bases for V and 9 bases for J; bases not matched to a gene: 3. Here the CDR3 DNA reads TGTGCCAGCACTAGCGGGAGCGGTGAGCAGTTCTTC. As protein: CASTSGSGEQFF. Using reference TRBV28 and TRBJ2-1 for the parts outside the CDR3, the full variable domain is DVKVTQSSRYLVKRTGEKVFLECVQDMDHENMFWYRQDPGLGLRLIYFSYDVKMKEKGDIPEGYSVSREKKERFSLILESASTNQTSMYLCASTSGSGEQFFGPGTRLTVL.

The V and J genes are TRBV20-1 and TRBJ2-2; maybe TRBD2 (5 bases). Trimming stripped 0 bases from V and 0 bases from J, with 8 bases between. CDR3 size: 15 residues. CDR1 DFQATT and CDR2 SNEGSKA come from the germline V gene (reference sequence). CDR3 in amino acids: CSARDYGANTGELFF. CDR3 sequence (DNA): TGCAGTGCTAGAGATTACGGGGCGAACACCGGGGAGCTGTTTTTT.

This clonotype was observed a few times. CDR3 sequence (DNA): TGTGCCAGCAGTTACTCACCCCGGGGAGGCGACTACGAGCAGTACTTC. It specifies CASSYSPRGGDYEQYF. This chain uses TRBV6-5 with TRBJ2-7, with D possibly TRBD2 on 6 matching bases. Trimming took 0 bases from V and 3 from J, leaving 15 bases between them. The CDR3 is made up of 16 amino acids. Per the germline V gene, CDR1 is MNHEY and CDR2 is SVGAGI.

The chain joins TRBV4-1 to TRBJ2-7; no firm D call. The CDR3 has 14 residues. Trimming stripped 9 bases from V and 2 bases from J, with 17 bases between. Germline V gives CDR1 MGHRA, CDR2 YSYEKL. For the CDR3, the DNA is TGCGCCAGGCCGAACTCGGAGTTAGCCTACGAGCAGTACTTC. As protein: CARPNSELAYEQYF.

The sample holds many counts of this clonotype. The V call is TRBV5-4, the J call TRBJ2-1, with D tentatively TRBD2 (5 bases). CDR1 and CDR2 (germline): SGHNT, YYREEE (reference sequence). V lost 3 bases and J lost 10, with 8 bases in between. The length of the CDR3 is 11 residues. The CDR3 protein is CASSWTGEQFF. The CDR3 coding sequence is TGTGCCAGCAGCTGGACGGGAGAGCAGTTCTTC.

The rearrangement links TRBV5-1 to TRBJ2-3, with D possibly matching TRBD1 (5 bases). Trimming took off 4 bases at V and 0 bases at J, with 12 bases between the two ends. CDR3 length: 15 residues. Per the germline V gene, CDR1 is SGHRS and CDR2 is YFSETQ. The CDR3 reads CASSLDNPSTDTQYF. In nucleotides, the CDR3 is TGCGCCAGCAGCCTGGACAACCCTAGCACAGATACGCAGTATTTT. The full variable domain, rest sourced from reference TRBV5-1 and TRBJ2-3, is KAGVTQTPRYLIKTRGQQVTLSCSPISGHRSVSWYQQTPGQGLQFLFEYFSETQRNKGNFPGRFSGRQFSNSRSEMNVSTLELGDSALYLCASSLDNPSTDTQYFGPGTRLTVL.

As DNA, the CDR3 is TGCGCCAGCATGCCTACACCAAACAATGAGCAGTTCTTC. The encoded protein is CASMPTPNNEQFF. The chain links TRBV5-1 to TRBJ2-1; D is ambiguous. Germline V CDR1 and CDR2: SGHRS, YFSETQ. The CDR3 consists of 13 residues. With 6 bases removed from V and 5 bases from J, the gap between germline ends came to 12 bases.

The chain joins TRBV6-5 to TRBJ1-5; D possibly corresponds to TRBD1 (5 bases). This CDR3 comprises 13 residues. CDR1 and CDR2 (germline): MNHEY, SVGAGI. The V and J ends lost 6 bases and 3 bases respectively, with 9 bases between them. CDR3 residues: CASSGGANQPQHF. The CDR3 DNA reads as TGTGCCAGCAGCGGGGGTGCCAATCAGCCCCAGCATTTT.

CDR3 sequence: CASSLGQGGTNEKLFF. Written as DNA, the CDR3 is TGTGCCAGCAGTTTAGGCCAGGGGGGAACTAATGAAAAACTGTTTTTT. This rearrangement joins TRBV12-3 or TRBV12-4 to TRBJ1-4, with 7 bases identical to TRBD1. The V gene end was trimmed by 1 base and the J gene end by 1 base; junction bases not matched to a gene: 3. The CDR3 length is 16 residues.

The chain has TRBV12-3 or TRBV12-4 and TRBJ1-1; D unclear. The CDR3 is 13 residues long. V lost 7 bases, J lost 0 bases, and 9 bases lay in between. CDR3 residues: CASKERMNTEAFF. Written as DNA, the CDR3 is TGTGCCAGCAAGGAACGGATGAACACTGAAGCTTTCTTT.

This clonotype was recorded at least ten times. This chain connects TRBV12-3 or TRBV12-4 to TRBJ2-1, with D tentatively TRBD1 or TRBD2 (5 bases each). Trimming pared 5 bases from V and 6 bases from J, leaving 11 bases between. This CDR3 has 13 residues. The CDR3 here is CASSPGPANEQFF. As DNA, the CDR3 is TGTGCCAGCAGTCCGGGACCAGCCAATGAGCAGTTCTTC.

V usage is TRBV11-2 and J usage is TRBJ1-1; the match to TRBD1 covers 7 bases. Germline loops: CDR1 SGHAT, CDR2 FQNNGV. V shed 5 bases and J 4 bases; nucleotides not matched to a gene: 7. This CDR3 is 14 amino acids long. CDR3 amino acids: CASSRQGTGTEAFF. CDR3 nucleotide sequence: TGTGCCAGCAGCAGACAGGGTACGGGCACTGAAGCTTTCTTT.

The table lists this clonotype with many counts. The V and J genes are TRBV5-1 and TRBJ2-1; 8 nucleotides align to TRBD2. V lost 6 bases to trimming and J lost 5 bases; unmatched junction nucleotides: 19. The V gene's germline CDR1 is SGHRS and CDR2 YFSETQ. This CDR3 is 18 amino acids long. CDR3 sequence (DNA): TGCGCCAGCACCCTTGCCTTGATCCGAGCGGGAGCTGACAATGAGCAGTTCTTC. Translating gives CASTLALIRAGADNEQFF.